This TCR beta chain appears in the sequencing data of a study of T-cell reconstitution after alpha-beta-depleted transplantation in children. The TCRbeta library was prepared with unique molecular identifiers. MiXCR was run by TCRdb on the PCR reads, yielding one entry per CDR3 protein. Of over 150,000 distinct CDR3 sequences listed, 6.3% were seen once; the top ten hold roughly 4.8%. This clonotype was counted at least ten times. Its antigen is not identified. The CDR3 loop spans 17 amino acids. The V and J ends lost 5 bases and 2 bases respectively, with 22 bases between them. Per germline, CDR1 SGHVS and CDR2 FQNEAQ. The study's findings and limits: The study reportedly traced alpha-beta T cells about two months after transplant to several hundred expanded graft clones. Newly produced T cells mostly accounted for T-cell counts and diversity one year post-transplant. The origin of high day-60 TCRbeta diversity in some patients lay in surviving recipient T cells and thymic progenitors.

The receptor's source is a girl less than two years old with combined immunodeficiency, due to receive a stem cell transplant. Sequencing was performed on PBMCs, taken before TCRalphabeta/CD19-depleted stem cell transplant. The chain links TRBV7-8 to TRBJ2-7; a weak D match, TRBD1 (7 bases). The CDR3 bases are TGTGCCAGCAGCCCCAACCGGACAGGTCGGGGGCCCTACGAGCAGTACTTC. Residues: CASSPNRTGRGPYEQYF.